A single sample is the source of the 6 T cell receptor beta chains below, sequenced in a study of shared clonotypes between healthy human individuals. This table comes from immunoSEQ multiplex PCR, and its TCRdb copy is limited to in-frame clones, with some not included. The sample has 1.4 million to 1.5 million clones; around 95% are singletons. The material sequenced was naive CD4+ T cells sorted from blood. Subset indicated: CD45RA+ positively selected. The receptor set was obtained from a man younger than 40 in good health.

This clone appeared a single time. The chain uses TRBV4-3 and TRBJ1-1; D not certain. The germline gives CDR1 LGHNA, CDR2 YSLEER. This CDR3 contains 14 residues. V shed 0 bases and J shed 5 bases, with 10 bases lying between them. CDR3 in amino acids: CASSQDLGRTEAFF. Here the CDR3 DNA reads TGCGCCAGCAGCCAAGATTTAGGACGGACTGAAGCTTTCTTT.

In the case of this clone: The sample has other DNA sequences that encode this CDR3 too. The chain employs TRBV9 and TRBJ2-1; 10 nucleotides match TRBD1. Germline V gene sequence: CDR1 SGDLS, CDR2 YYNGEE. There are 16 residues in the CDR3. V shed 3 bases, J shed 2 bases, and the junction held 5 bases outside the gene matches. The DNA of the CDR3 is TGTGCCAGCAGCGCGACCGGGACAGGGGCCTACAATGAGCAGTTCTTC. Protein sequence: CASSATGTGAYNEQFF.

The J gene is TRBJ1-2, the V gene TRBV7-6; 7 bases are shared with TRBD1. The CDR3 runs 13 residues. V was pared by 5 bases and J by 5 bases, with 5 bases of the junction left unmatched. CDR1 is SGHVS, CDR2 FNYEAQ, per germline. Here the CDR3 DNA reads TGTGCCAGCAGCGCGGAGACAGGGTATGGCTACACCTTC. Its protein is CASSAETGYGYTF.

To note about this clone: Other DNA sequences in this specimen translate into the identical CDR3. This chain links TRBV7-2 with TRBJ1-1, with D tentatively TRBD1 (5 bases). CDR3 length: 14 residues. The V and J ends lost 3 bases and 1 base respectively, with 9 bases between them. Looked up from germline, CDR1 is SGHTA and CDR2 is FQGNSA. CDR3 nucleotide sequence: TGTGCCAGCAGCTTGGGCAGGGCGAACACTGAAGCTTTCTTT. Translation: CASSLGRANTEAFF.

This clone was detected once. The chain combines TRBV4-2 with TRBJ2-3; D gene ambiguous. CDR1 is LGHNA and CDR2 is YNFKEQ in the germline V gene. Trimming shortened V by 4 bases and J by 1 base, and 6 bases separated the two germline ends. The CDR3 sequence is 13 residues long. The CDR3 region has the DNA TGTGCCAGCAGCCGTCACGGCACAGATACGCAGTATTTT. It encodes CASSRHGTDTQYF.

V gene TRBV19 combines with J gene TRBJ2-2; perhaps TRBD1 as D (6 bases). The CDR3 extends over 13 amino acids. V was pared by 5 bases and J by 5 bases, with 9 bases between. Germline-derived CDR1 and CDR2 are LNHDA and SQIVND (reference sequence). Here the CDR3 DNA reads TGTGCCAGTAGTCAGGGGAGAACCGGGGAGCTGTTTTTT. This encodes CASSQGRTGELFF.